Listed below are T cell receptor beta chains from one sample, sequenced in a study of immune heterogeneity within non-small cell lung tumors. TCRdb re-derived calls from the multiplex PCR reads in MiXCR, one entry per CDR3 protein. This table holds 1,500 to 2,000 distinct CDR3 sequences, nearly 50% found once. Sequences were obtained from lung tumor tissue. Receptors were obtained from a man aged 55-75 years with non-small cell lung cancer. CDR3s include the opening cysteine and the closing phenylalanine or tryptophan. Each record gives: J gene, V gene, clone size, D gene, CDR3 protein, CDR3 DNA. D genes are given only for firm matches. Some rows mark clone size as missing; the rest say once, few, many or name a class of expanded clone.

>TRBJ2-7|TRBV27|-|-
CASSLGGEQYF
TGTGCCAGCAGTTTAGGTGGCGAGCAGTACTTC
>TRBJ2-1|TRBV5-1|-|TRBD2
CASSAKSGRGYNEQFF
TGCGCCAGCAGCGCAAAAAGCGGGAGGGGATACAATGAGCAGTTCTTC
>TRBJ2-7|TRBV7-8|-|TRBD2
CASSLPPGLGMNYEQYF
TGTGCCAGCAGCTTGCCCCCGGGACTAGGTATGAACTACGAGCAGTACTTC
>TRBJ1-2|TRBV15|once|-
CATSRAGSGYTF
TGTGCCACCAGCCGTGCGGGGAGCGGCTACACCTTC
>TRBJ1-2|TRBV28|-|-
CAISWARGGGYTF
TGTGCCATCAGCTGGGCTCGGGGAGGTGGCTACACCTTC
>TRBJ2-3|TRBV7-8|large|TRBD1
CASSTSGQGITDTQYF
TGTGCCAGCAGCACAAGTGGACAGGGAATCACAGATACGCAGTATTTT
>TRBJ2-7|TRBV20-1|-|-
CSVAGDSYEQYF
TGCAGTGTAGCCGGGGACTCCTACGAGCAGTACTTC
>TRBJ1-1|TRBV18|-|-
CASSPQGGTEAFF
TGTGCCAGCTCACCACAGGGCGGCACTGAAGCTTTCTTT
>TRBJ2-2|TRBV6-2/TRBV6-3|-|-
CASSLPLSRDPRGAVF
TGTGCCAGCAGTTTACCCCTGAGCAGGGACCCCCGGGGAGCTGTTTTT
>TRBJ2-5|TRBV5-1|-|TRBD2
CASSAVTSGRAETQYF
TGCGCCAGCAGCGCGGTGACTAGCGGGAGAGCGGAGACCCAGTACTTC
>TRBJ2-4|TRBV5-1|-|TRBD1
CASSSGPGGSDIQYF
TGCGCCAGCAGCTCGGGCCCAGGGGGTAGTGACATTCAGTACTTC